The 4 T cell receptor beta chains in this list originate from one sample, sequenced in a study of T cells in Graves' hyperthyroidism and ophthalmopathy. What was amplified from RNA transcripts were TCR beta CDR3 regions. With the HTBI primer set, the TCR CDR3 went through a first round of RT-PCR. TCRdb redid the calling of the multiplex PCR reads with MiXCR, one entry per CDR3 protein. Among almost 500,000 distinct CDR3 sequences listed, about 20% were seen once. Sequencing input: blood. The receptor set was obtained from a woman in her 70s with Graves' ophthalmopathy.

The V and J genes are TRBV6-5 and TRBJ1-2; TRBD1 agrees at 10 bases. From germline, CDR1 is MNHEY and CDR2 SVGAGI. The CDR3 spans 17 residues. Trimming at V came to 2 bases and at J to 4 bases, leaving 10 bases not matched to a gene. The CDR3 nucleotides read TGTGCCAGCAGTTACACTCCCAGGGGACAGGGGAGCTATGGCTACACCTTC. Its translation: CASSYTPRGQGSYGYTF.

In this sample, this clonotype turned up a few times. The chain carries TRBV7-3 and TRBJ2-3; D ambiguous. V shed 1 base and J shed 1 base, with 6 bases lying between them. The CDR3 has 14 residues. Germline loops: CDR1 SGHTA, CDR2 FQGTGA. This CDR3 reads CASSLSVRTDTQYF. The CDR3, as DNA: TGTGCCAGCAGCTTAAGTGTCCGCACAGATACGCAGTATTTT.

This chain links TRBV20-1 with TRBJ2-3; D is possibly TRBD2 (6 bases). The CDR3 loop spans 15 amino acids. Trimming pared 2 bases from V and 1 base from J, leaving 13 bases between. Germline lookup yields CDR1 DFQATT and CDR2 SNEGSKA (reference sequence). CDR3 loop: CSARYAGSGTDTQYF. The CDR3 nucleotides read TGCAGTGCTAGATACGCGGGGTCGGGCACAGATACGCAGTATTTT.

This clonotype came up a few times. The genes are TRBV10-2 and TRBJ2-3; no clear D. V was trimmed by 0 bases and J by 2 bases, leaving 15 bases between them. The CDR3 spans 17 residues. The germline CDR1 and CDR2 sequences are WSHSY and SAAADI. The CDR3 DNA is TGCGCCAGCAGTGAGTCTTTTACCGCCGAACCCACAGATACGCAGTATTTT. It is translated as CASSESFTAEPTDTQYF.